The 32 T cell receptor beta chains presented below share a single source sample, sequenced in a study of blood T cell repertoires in COVID-19. Repertoires were generated with immunoSEQ multiplex PCR, while TCRdb's copy carries only in-frame clones and drops some. The data show around 47,000 clones, 81% seen once. The sequencing sample was made of peripheral blood. The origin of the receptors is a woman older than 75 with COVID-19, enrolled during active disease.

The chain recombines TRBV7-2 with TRBJ2-5; TRBD2 might be the D (6 bases). This CDR3 is built from 14 residues. Germline CDR1 is SGHTA and CDR2 is FQGNSA. Trimming cost V 5 bases and J 5 bases, with 15 bases left between them. CDR3 coding DNA: TGTGCCAGCAGCCCTCCCCCGGGACTTGAGACCCAGTACTTC. Its translation: CASSPPPGLETQYF.

This chain joins TRBV19 and TRBJ2-1, with a weak D call TRBD1 (5 bases). Germline V gives CDR1 LNHDA, CDR2 SQIVND (reference sequence). Trimming stripped 1 base from V and 5 bases from J, with 9 bases between. The CDR3 sequence is 14 residues long. This CDR3 reads CASSIVGRDNEQFF. In DNA, the CDR3 is TGTGCCAGTAGTATAGTGGGGCGCGACAATGAGCAGTTCTTC.

The chain recombines TRBV12-3 or TRBV12-4 with TRBJ2-1; D is possibly TRBD2 (5 bases). The CDR3 is 12 residues long. The V end was cut by 5 bases, the J end by 11 bases, with 13 bases between. The CDR3 region has the DNA TGTGCCAGCAGTCAACAAACGGGAAAGCAGTTCTTC. It is translated as CASSQQTGKQFF.

The V gene is TRBV6-5, the J gene TRBJ1-1; 7 nucleotides align to TRBD1. The CDR3 has 13 residues. J gave up 10 bases and V 8 bases, and 13 bases lay outside the gene matches. In germline, CDR1 is MNHEY, CDR2 SVGAGI. CDR3 region: CASGGRDSRRAFF. In DNA form, the CDR3 reads TGTGCCAGCGGCGGTCGGGACAGTCGAAGAGCTTTCTTT.

The chain uses TRBV5-1 and TRBJ2-7; 13 nucleotides agree with TRBD2. Germline V CDR1 and CDR2: SGHRS, YFSETQ. V was clipped by 5 bases and J by 1 base; unmatched bases: 3. The CDR3 loop spans 15 amino acids. The CDR3 region has the DNA TGCGCCAGCAGTTTGACTAGCGGGAGGTCCTACGAGCAGTACTTC. Protein: CASSLTSGRSYEQYF. Looking up the rest from reference TRBV5-1 and TRBJ2-7 gives the full variable domain: KAGVTQTPRYLIKTRGQQVTLSCSPISGHRSVSWYQQTPGQGLQFLFEYFSETQRNKGNFPGRFSGRQFSNSRSEMNVSTLELGDSALYLCASSLTSGRSYEQYFGPGTRLTVT.

V usage is TRBV5-8 and J usage is TRBJ2-1, with 7 nucleotides matching TRBD1. Germline loops: CDR1 SGHTS, CDR2 YDEGEE. Trimming took 7 bases from V and 13 from J; bases not matched to a gene: 23. The CDR3 has 16 amino acids. The CDR3 sequence: CASHTGDGPGPQVQFF. The CDR3 nucleotides read TGTGCCAGCCATACAGGGGATGGGCCGGGACCCCAAGTCCAGTTCTTC.

This chain links TRBV7-9 with TRBJ2-6; D uncertain. Trimming stripped 1 base from V and 3 bases from J, with 13 bases between. The germline V gene has CDR1 SEHNR and CDR2 FQNEAQ (reference sequence). The CDR3 is 17 amino acids. The CDR3 DNA follows: TGTGCCAGCAGCTTAGATGGCAGGCCTTTTGGGGCCAACGTCCTGACTTTC. Its translation is CASSLDGRPFGANVLTF.

The rearrangement links TRBV4-1 to TRBJ1-5; D is possibly TRBD1 (5 bases). The CDR3 loop spans 16 amino acids. V was clipped by 0 bases and J by 6 bases, with 15 bases between them. Germline V lookup: CDR1 MGHRA, CDR2 YSYEKL. This CDR3 is CASSQESGGGVQPQHF. In DNA, the CDR3 is TGCGCCAGCAGCCAAGAATCAGGCGGGGGGGTTCAGCCCCAGCATTTT.

The rearrangement links TRBV6-6 to TRBJ1-6; a possible D gene is TRBD1 (6 bases). The CDR3 is 14 amino acids. Germline-derived CDR1 and CDR2 are MNHNY and SVGAGI (reference sequence). V was shortened by 6 bases and J by 10 bases, with 16 bases between the two germline ends. CDR3 sequence: CASREGGTKSPLHF. The CDR3 nucleotides are TGTGCCAGCAGGGAGGGGGGGACGAAATCACCCCTCCACTTT.

The gene calls are TRBV3-1 (or the pseudogene TRBV3-2) and TRBJ2-7; 7 bases fit TRBD2. The germline V gene encodes CDR1 LGHDT and CDR2 YNNKEL (reference sequence). CDR3 length: 16 amino acids. J gave up 5 bases and V 1 base, and 11 bases lay outside the gene matches. The CDR3 DNA reads as TGTGCCAGCAGCCAAGGGGCTAGCGGATTAACTAACGAGCAGTACTTC. It codes for CASSQGASGLTNEQYF.

This chain joins TRBV27 and TRBJ1-1; maybe TRBD1 (5 bases). Between the trimmed V and J ends, which lost 0 bases and 1 base, there was a span of 9 bases. The CDR3 sequence is 15 residues long. CDR1 is MNHEY, CDR2 SMNVEV, per germline (reference sequence). The CDR3 nucleotides read TGTGCCAGCAGTTTATCAACGACAGCGAACACTGAAGCTTTCTTT. Amino acids: CASSLSTTANTEAFF.

This clone has just one count. V is TRBV18 and J is TRBJ2-3, with TRBD1 as a possible D gene (5 bases). V lost 4 bases and J lost 1, with 12 bases in between. The CDR3 runs to 15 residues. From germline, CDR1 is KGHSH and CDR2 LQKENI. The CDR3 protein is CASSRAQGGTDTQYF. In DNA form, the CDR3 reads TGTGCCAGCTCACGGGCTCAGGGCGGCACAGATACGCAGTATTTT.

This chain links TRBV6-5 with TRBJ2-7; 7 bases line up with TRBD2. The CDR3 length is 14 residues. V lost 5 bases, J lost 10 bases, and 14 bases stayed unmatched. Germline V CDR1 and CDR2: MNHEY, SVGAGI. The CDR3 region is CASSTTSRPKKQYF. The CDR3 bases are TGTGCCAGCAGTACGACTAGCAGGCCCAAGAAACAGTACTTC.

The rearrangement joins TRBV19 to TRBJ1-5; tentatively, D is TRBD1 (5 bases). Germline V gives CDR1 LNHDA, CDR2 SQIVND (reference sequence). CDR3 length: 15 amino acids. V was shortened by 3 bases and J by 5 bases, with 14 bases between the two germline ends. The CDR3 DNA follows: TGTGCCAGTAGTATCTCAAGAGGAGGGGATCAGCCCCAGCATTTT. Its protein product is CASSISRGGDQPQHF.

This clone came up many times. The gene calls are TRBV7-9 and TRBJ2-3, with 7 bases aligning to TRBD2. V was pared by 2 bases and J by 2 bases, with 13 bases of the junction left unmatched. This CDR3 is 18 amino acids long. Germline CDR1 and CDR2: SEHNR and FQNEAQ (reference sequence). CDR3 bases: TGTGCCAGCAGCTTACCGGGAGGTGCGACGGTCCTCACAGATACGCAGTATTTT. Its translation is CASSLPGGATVLTDTQYF. Complete variable domain (other parts from reference TRBV7-9 and TRBJ2-3): DTGVSQNPRHKITKRGQNVTFRCDPISEHNRLYWYRQTLGQGPEFLTYFQNEAQLEKSRLLSDRFSAERPKGSFSTLEIQRTEQGDSAMYLCASSLPGGATVLTDTQYFGPGTRLTVL.

The V gene is TRBV7-9, the J gene TRBJ2-2; 13 bases fit TRBD2. V dropped 4 bases and J dropped 6; count of bases not matched to a gene: 2. The CDR3 consists of 15 residues. Per the germline V gene, CDR1 is SEHNR and CDR2 is FQNEAQ (reference sequence). DNA for the CDR3: TGTGCCAGCAGCTGGACTAGCGGGAGCGCCGGGGAGCTGTTTTTT. The encoded protein is CASSWTSGSAGELFF.

This chain uses TRBV11-3 with TRBJ2-1; tentative D call: TRBD2 (6 bases). Germline values: CDR1 SGHNT, CDR2 YENEEA. The CDR3 spans 17 residues. V gave up 1 base and J gave up 2 bases, with 15 bases separating them. CDR3 loop: CASSLGVGSNAYNEQFF. DNA of the CDR3: TGTGCCAGCAGCTTAGGGGTCGGGAGTAACGCCTACAATGAGCAGTTCTTC. Full variable domain (remainder filled in from reference TRBV11-3 and TRBJ2-1): EAGVVQSPRYKIIEKKQPVAFWCNPISGHNTLYWYLQNLGQGPELLIRYENEEAVDDSQLPKDRFSAERLKGVDSTLKIQPAELGDSAVYLCASSLGVGSNAYNEQFFGPGTRLTVL.

The V call is TRBV11-2, the J call TRBJ1-4, with D tentatively TRBD1 (5 bases). The CDR3 length is 14 residues. Germline CDR1 and CDR2: SGHAT and FQNNGV. V shed 3 bases and J shed 3 bases, with 8 bases lying between them. The CDR3 DNA is TGTGCCAGCAGCTTGACAGCTTCTAATGAAAAACTGTTTTTT. Its translation: CASSLTASNEKLFF.

The chain is built from TRBV5-6 and TRBJ1-2; no firm D call. The ends were cut back, 6 bases at V and 5 bases at J, with 20 bases in the middle. This CDR3 contains 15 residues. Per germline, CDR1 SGHDT and CDR2 YYEEEE. The DNA for the CDR3 is TGTGCCAGCAACCCTACTCGGGGTCCTCTTTATGGCTACACCTTC. Amino acid sequence: CASNPTRGPLYGYTF. The entire variable domain, with the rest obtained from reference TRBV5-6 and TRBJ1-2, is as follows: DAGVTQSPTHLIKTRGQQVTLRCSPKSGHDTVSWYQQALGQGPQFIFQYYEEEERQRGNFPDRFSGHQFPNYSSELNVNALLLGDSALYLCASNPTRGPLYGYTFGSGTRLTVV.

This clone was counted a few times. The CDR3 region has the DNA TGTGCCAGTAGTAGAGGGACTAGCGGGAGGGGGGAGCAGTTCTTC. It codes for CASSRGTSGRGEQFF. The chain carries TRBV19 and TRBJ2-1; 16 bases line up with TRBD2. The CDR3 spans 15 residues. Germline V gene sequence: CDR1 LNHDA, CDR2 SQIVND (reference sequence). The trim removed 4 bases at V and 10 bases at J, leaving 4 bases unmatched.

The J gene is TRBJ2-1, the V gene TRBV28; 8 positions agree with TRBD2. The CDR3 extends over 16 amino acids. Trimming cost V 6 bases and J 7 bases; bases outside gene matches: 14. The germline gives CDR1 MDHEN, CDR2 SYDVKM. The chain's CDR3 is CASRLQMGLAGNEQFF. The CDR3 nucleotides are TGTGCCAGCAGGCTCCAAATGGGGCTAGCGGGTAATGAGCAGTTCTTC.

Concerning this clone itself: Germline and junction disagree at one end, which may indicate a read error. V gene TRBV7-7 combines with J gene TRBJ2-7, with TRBD1 matching 8 bases. The CDR3 length is 15 residues. Germline-derived CDR1 and CDR2 are SSHAT and FNYEAQ (reference sequence). The CDR3 spells CASSFGQGAAYEQYF. Written as DNA, the CDR3 is TGTGCTAGCAGCTTTGGGCAGGGGGCAGCCTACGAGCAGTACTTC.

The chain couples TRBV7-8 to TRBJ1-1; unclear D gene. Trimming removed 2 bases from V and 5 bases from J, with 3 bases in between. The CDR3 totals 11 residues. From germline, CDR1 is SGHVS and CDR2 FQNEAQ. The CDR3 loop is CASSLSTEAFF. The CDR3 nucleotides are TGTGCCAGCAGCTTATCGACTGAAGCTTTCTTT. The complete variable domain, with remaining parts taken from reference TRBV7-8 and TRBJ1-1, reads GAGVSQSPRYKVAKRGQDVALRCDPISGHVSLFWYQQALGQGPEFLTYFQNEAQLDKSGLPSDRFFAERPEGSVSTLKIQRTQQEDSAVYLCASSLSTEAFFGQGTRLTVV.

This clone turned up a few times. The rearrangement uses TRBV11-2 and TRBJ2-3, with 7 bases identical to TRBD1. Germline V gives CDR1 SGHAT, CDR2 FQNNGV. The V and J ends lost 5 bases and 10 bases, in that order; junction bases with no gene match: 9. This CDR3 spans 13 amino acids. DNA for the CDR3: TGTGCCAGCAGCCCCGACAGGGCCGATGCGCAGTATTTT. Translation gives CASSPDRADAQYF. The full variable domain, rest sourced from reference TRBV11-2 and TRBJ2-3, is EAGVAQSPRYKIIEKRQSVAFWCNPISGHATLYWYQQILGQGPKLLIQFQNNGVVDDSQLPKDRFSAERLKGVDSTLKIQPAKLEDSAVYLCASSPDRADAQYFGPGTRLTVL.

This chain joins TRBV14 and TRBJ1-6; 10 positions match TRBD1. V lost 5 bases to trimming and J lost 3 bases; unmatched junction nucleotides: 7. The CDR3 has 17 residues. CDR1 is SGHDN and CDR2 is FVKESK in the germline V gene. The CDR3 bases are TGTGCCAGCAGCAATAGACAGGGGGCGAACTATAATTCACCCCTCCACTTT. Its protein product is CASSNRQGANYNSPLHF.

In this sample, this clone turned up a few times. The chain links TRBV6-4 to TRBJ2-1; 9 nucleotides line up with TRBD2. The junction had 15 bases not matched to a gene; V was cut back by 3 bases and J by 6 bases. CDR1 and CDR2 (germline): MRHNA, SNTAGT. The CDR3 is made up of 18 amino acids. CDR3 residues: CASSEARGGRAVVNEQFF. The CDR3 region has the DNA TGTGCCAGCAGTGAAGCACGGGGCGGGAGGGCTGTTGTCAATGAGCAGTTCTTC.

V usage is TRBV6-2 or TRBV6-3 and J usage is TRBJ2-7; 8 bases are a match to TRBD1. With 5 bases clipped from V and 3 bases from J, the junction kept 6 bases outside the gene matches. The germline V gene encodes CDR1 MNHEY and CDR2 SVGEGT. The CDR3 has 14 residues. CDR3 DNA sequence: TGTGCCAGCAGTCGCGACAGGGGTCGCTACGAGCAGTACTTC. This sequence encodes CASSRDRGRYEQYF.

The chain has TRBV5-6 and TRBJ1-5; TRBD1 might be the D (6 bases). The CDR3 loop spans 13 amino acids. The V gene's germline CDR1 is SGHDT and CDR2 YYEEEE. V was shortened by 4 bases and J by 5 bases, with 10 bases between the two germline ends. CDR3 loop: CASSVQGYQPQHF. The CDR3 region has the DNA TGTGCCAGCAGCGTACAGGGTTATCAGCCCCAGCATTTT.

The V call is TRBV5-6, the J call TRBJ2-1; D is possibly TRBD2 (6 bases). With 4 bases removed from V and 9 bases from J, the gap between germline ends came to 23 bases. CDR1 and CDR2 from the germline V gene are SGHDT and YYEEEE. The CDR3 has 16 residues. CDR3 region: CASSPLSLATPFEQFF. DNA for the CDR3: TGTGCCAGCAGCCCCCTATCGCTAGCGACCCCGTTTGAGCAGTTCTTC.

V is TRBV5-4 and J is TRBJ1-1, with 7 bases fitting TRBD1. The CDR3 runs to 13 residues. Germline V gives CDR1 SGHNT, CDR2 YYREEE (reference sequence). Germline trimming cut 0 bases from V and 7 bases from J; bases unmatched to any gene: 3. The CDR3 DNA reads as TGTGCCAGCAGCTTGGTGCAGGGGGTTGAAGCTTTCTTT. It specifies CASSLVQGVEAFF.

This clone is termed medium-sized. In nucleotides, the CDR3 is TGTGCCAGCAGCTCCGGGGGGGGCACTGAAGCTTTCTTT. This gives the protein CASSSGGGTEAFF. The chain is built from TRBV7-9 and TRBJ1-1; D possibly corresponds to TRBD1 (5 bases). Germline V lookup: CDR1 SEHNR, CDR2 FQNEAQ (reference sequence). This CDR3 region has 13 residues. V lost 4 bases, J lost 4 bases, and 10 bases lay in between.

The V gene is TRBV7-2, the J gene TRBJ2-2, with D unclear. From germline, CDR1 is SGHTA and CDR2 FQGNSA. V lost 5 bases to trimming and J lost 0 bases, with 7 bases between them. This CDR3 has 14 residues. This CDR3 reads CASSPPTNTGELFF. The CDR3, as DNA: TGTGCCAGCAGCCCCCCCACGAACACCGGGGAGCTGTTTTTT.